Shown below are 27 T cell receptor beta chains from a single sample sequenced in a study of CXCR3-negative and CXCR3-positive naive CD8 T cells. Study-wide points: TRB CDR3 hydrophobicity was greater in CXCR3-positive naive cells than in CXCR3-negative naive cells.

No cognate antigen is known for these TCRs. Via 5' RACE with UMI labels, TRB cDNA libraries were prepared. Each CDR3 protein gets one entry in TCRdb, which reprocessed the 5' RACE reads and gives no DNA. This repertoire includes thousands of distinct CDR3 sequences. Sequenced: naive CXCR3+ CD8+ T cells from blood. Subset indicated: CD45RO-CCR7+CD27+CD95- naive CD8+ T cells expressing CXCR3 (TNR3+). All receptors come from a human donor in good health. Some clones in this sample may be carry-over from other donors' samples.

Considering frequency, this clonotype is medium-sized. The chain combines TRBV4-3 with TRBJ2-3; TCRdb lists TRBD2, though no DNA is available to test this call. From germline, CDR1 is LGHNA and CDR2 YSLEER. This CDR3 comprises 16 residues. CDR3 amino acids: CASSQDSSAGTDTQYF.

The rearrangement joins TRBV4-2 to TRBJ2-7. This CDR3 region has 14 residues. Germline assignment: CDR1 LGHNA and CDR2 YNFKEQ. CDR3 region: CASSQGRDSSEQYF.

The genes are TRBV6-5 and TRBJ2-1; TCRdb lists TRBD2, though no DNA is available to test this call. This CDR3 has 16 amino acids. The germline CDR1 and CDR2 sequences are MNHEY and SVGAGI. The CDR3 here is CASSYPKEEGGNEQFF.

The chain couples TRBV29-1 to TRBJ2-1; TCRdb designates TRBD1, a call that cannot be tested without DNA. The germline CDR1 and CDR2 sequences are SQVTM and ANQGSEA. This CDR3 region has 13 residues. The CDR3 loop reads CSVAGQGAAEQFF.

This clonotype is medium-sized (0.01 to 0.1%) by frequency. The rearrangement uses TRBV14 and TRBJ2-7; TCRdb's D call, TRBD1, is unchecked because there is no DNA. The CDR3 spans 14 residues. Germline loops: CDR1 SGHDN, CDR2 FVKESK. Here the CDR3 reads CASSGPTGAYEQYF.

This clonotype is medium-sized by frequency. The CDR3 reads CSGKTSWNEQFF. V gene TRBV29-1 combines with J gene TRBJ2-1; TCRdb picks TRBD2, but there is no DNA to check that call. The CDR3 is 12 amino acids. Germline CDR1 is SQVTM and CDR2 is ANQGSEA.

The chain uses TRBV4-1 and TRBJ2-1; the TRBD1 assignment by TCRdb is unverifiable without DNA. Germline V gene sequence: CDR1 MGHRA, CDR2 YSYEKL. The CDR3 runs to 17 residues. The CDR3 protein is CAISQEVGQPYYNEQFF.

The V and J genes are TRBV20-1 and TRBJ2-2; the D call of TRBD1 rests on TCRdb alone, since no DNA is present to check it. This CDR3 has 15 residues. Germline V lookup: CDR1 DFQATT, CDR2 SNEGSKA (reference sequence). The CDR3 region is CSAMTRQTPAGELFF.

V is TRBV11-2 and J is TRBJ2-5. Germline V gene data show CDR1 as SGHAT and CDR2 as FQNNGV. The CDR3 runs 12 residues. This CDR3 is CASSTEGETQYF.

This clonotype is labeled medium-sized based on frequency. V is TRBV7-6 and J is TRBJ2-7; the TRBD1 assignment by TCRdb is unverifiable without DNA. CDR3 length equals 18 residues. In germline, CDR1 is SGHVS, CDR2 FNYEAQ. The CDR3 loop is CASSLYSHRDKGTYEQYF. The full variable domain, completed using reference TRBV7-6 and TRBJ2-7, is GAGVSQSPRYKVTKRGQDVALRCDPISGHVSLYWYRQALGQGPEFLTYFNYEAQQDKSGLPNDRFSAERPEGSISTLTIQRTEQRDSAMYRCASSLYSHRDKGTYEQYFGPGTRLTVT.

This clonotype counts as medium-sized by frequency. The chain carries TRBV29-1 and TRBJ2-1; as DNA is missing, the TRBD2 call by TCRdb cannot be tested. The CDR3 is made up of 13 amino acids. Germline V gene sequence: CDR1 SQVTM, CDR2 ANQGSEA. The CDR3 loop is CSVGGGDYNEQFF.

V and J are TRBV14 and TRBJ2-3; TCRdb outputs TRBD2, but without DNA this stays unchecked. The germline gives CDR1 SGHDN, CDR2 FVKESK. The CDR3 length is 16 residues. CDR3 in amino acids: CASSQSGEGLTDTQYF.

This clonotype is called medium-sized based on its frequency. The chain joins TRBV28 to TRBJ1-5; there is no DNA to check the TCRdb D call of TRBD1. The CDR3 extends over 17 amino acids. The V gene's germline CDR1 is MDHEN and CDR2 SYDVKM. CDR3 in amino acids: CASSFPGAEYSNQPQHF.

The chain recombines TRBV29-1 with TRBJ2-1; the TRBD1 assignment by TCRdb is unverifiable without DNA. Germline-derived CDR1 and CDR2 are SQVTM and ANQGSEA. The CDR3 extends over 14 amino acids. The CDR3 is CSVEWRTVDNEQFF.

The V call is TRBV5-1, the J call TRBJ1-4; without DNA, the TCRdb call of TRBD1 cannot be checked. This CDR3 contains 13 residues. Germline V CDR1 and CDR2: SGHRS, YFSETQ. The CDR3 loop reads CASSLGASMELFF. The full variable domain, its missing parts supplied by reference TRBV5-1 and TRBJ1-4, is KAGVTQTPRYLIKTRGQQVTLSCSPISGHRSVSWYQQTPGQGLQFLFEYFSETQRNKGNFPGRFSGRQFSNSRSEMNVSTLELGDSALYLCASSLGASMELFFGSGTQLSVL.

This chain uses TRBV13 with TRBJ1-1. This CDR3 spans 12 amino acids. Germline assignment: CDR1 PRHDT and CDR2 FYEKMQ (reference sequence). The CDR3 here is CASSFKNTEAFF.

By frequency, this clonotype registers medium-sized. This chain joins TRBV7-9 and TRBJ2-1. CDR1 is SEHNR and CDR2 is FQNEAQ in the germline V gene (reference sequence). There are 13 residues in the CDR3. This CDR3 reads CASSPSSYNEQFF.

Judged by frequency, this clonotype is medium-sized. This sequence joins TRBV27 and TRBJ1-4; TCRdb proposes TRBD1, but this gene call is untestable without DNA. Germline V lookup: CDR1 MNHEY, CDR2 SMNVEV (reference sequence). The CDR3 consists of 13 residues. Here the CDR3 reads CASRGTGDEKLFF.

The chain uses TRBV29-1 and TRBJ1-1. The CDR3 is 13 residues long. Per the germline V gene, CDR1 is SQVTM and CDR2 is ANQGSEA. CDR3: CSVEGGVNTEAFF.

This sequence joins TRBV20-1 and TRBJ2-1; with no DNA, the TCRdb D assignment of TRBD1 cannot be verified. The CDR3 extends over 16 amino acids. Germline lookup yields CDR1 DFQATT and CDR2 SNEGSKA (reference sequence). The CDR3 spells CSARPQDGMSYNEQFF.

This clonotype is classed as medium-sized by frequency. This chain uses TRBV14 with TRBJ2-7; TCRdb picks TRBD2, but there is no DNA to check that call. The CDR3 covers 14 residues. The germline V gene encodes CDR1 SGHDN and CDR2 FVKESK. CDR3 sequence reads: CASSLGPLIHEQYF.

The J gene is TRBJ2-7, the V gene TRBV13. The CDR3 has 16 residues. CDR1 PRHDT and CDR2 FYEKMQ come from the germline V gene (reference sequence). The CDR3: CASSLGSSQVAHEQYF.

V usage is TRBV20-1 and J usage is TRBJ1-2; checking the TCRdb D call of TRBD1 is not possible without DNA. The CDR3 has 17 amino acids. Germline V gene data show CDR1 as DFQATT and CDR2 as SNEGSKA (reference sequence). CDR3 amino acids: CSARNLDSPKGSYGYTF.

Judged by frequency, this clonotype is medium-sized. The gene calls are TRBV4-2 and TRBJ1-4; TCRdb's D call, TRBD1, is unchecked because there is no DNA. The CDR3 is 15 amino acids. The germline gives CDR1 LGHNA, CDR2 YNFKEQ. The CDR3 protein is CASSQYRGQNEKLFF.

This clonotype is deemed medium-sized by its frequency. The chain joins TRBV9 to TRBJ2-6; TCRdb reports TRBD1, a call that lacks DNA to check it against. There are 18 residues in the CDR3. Germline assignment: CDR1 SGDLS and CDR2 YYNGEE. CDR3 loop: CASNPSGVSHSGANVLTF.

The rearrangement links TRBV29-1 to TRBJ1-3; without DNA, the TCRdb call of TRBD1 cannot be checked. From germline, CDR1 is SQVTM and CDR2 ANQGSEA. The CDR3 is made up of 13 amino acids. The CDR3 region is CSGAGHDGNTIYF. Filled out from reference TRBV29-1 and TRBJ1-3, the complete variable domain reads SAVISQKPSRDICQRGTSLTIQCQVDSQVTMMFWYRQQPGQSLTLIATANQGSEATYESGFVIDKFPISRPNLTFSTLTVSNMSPEDSSIYLCSGAGHDGNTIYFGEGSWLTVV.

The chain is built from TRBV6-2 or TRBV6-3 and TRBJ2-1; as DNA is missing, the TRBD1 call by TCRdb cannot be tested. This CDR3 region has 16 residues. Germline CDR1 MNHEY, CDR2 SVGEGT. The CDR3 region is CASSHRGTGPYNEQFF.